This entry features one TCR beta chain sequence. V lost 5 bases, J lost 10 bases, and 7 bases stayed unmatched. CDR3 length: 14 residues. Germline values: CDR1 LNHDA, CDR2 SQIVND (reference sequence). In the original analysis: Nucleated cell counts were estimated from reference gene primer amplification. Libraries were prepared by immunoSEQ multiplex PCR; TCRdb keeps only in-frame clonotypes and omits some of them. From that table come the V and J calls and clone size; the DNA was used to work out D and trimming. The table shows fewer than 200,000 clones, with about three quarters occurring only once. This sample was included in a study of blood T cell repertoires in COVID-19. Overall study: The United States, Italy and Spain provided the acute and convalescent COVID-19 samples. PBMCs, B-cell-depleted T cells, or T cells were the source of the cDNA or gDNA that made up the material.

The TCR was taken from a man aged 55 to 70 with acute or convalescent COVID-19. Specimen: peripheral blood. This rearrangement joins TRBV19 to TRBJ1-6; 8 bases match TRBD1. CDR3 region: CASSPDREGSPLHF. CDR3 coding DNA: TGTGCCAGTAGTCCGGACAGGGAGGGCTCACCCCTCCACTTT.